This TCR beta chain was obtained from a study of regulatory T cells in long-lasting Graves disease. Study-wide results and limits: Sampling was limited to peripheral blood rather than thyroid tissue.

Time point here: persistent/refractory GD, antithyroid drugs over 5 years with positive TRAb. The TCR library used RNA extracted from PBMCs. This clonotype was recorded many times. Antigen unknown. This CDR3 has 14 residues. Trimming at V came to 7 bases and at J to 10 bases, leaving 12 bases not matched to a gene. Germline CDR1 reads SGHVS; CDR2 reads FQNEAQ. Libraries of TCR beta came from iRepertoire HTBI primers plus Arm-PCR of CDR3 regions. TCRdb re-called the multiplex PCR reads through MiXCR, storing one row per CDR3 protein. The data contain some 440,000 distinct CDR3 sequences, around 21% of them seen just once; the ten biggest clones take up approximately 7.8%.

The receptor was isolated from a female donor with Graves disease. This material consisted of peripheral blood mononuclear cells (PBMCs), taken when the disease was refractory, from a patient treated with antithyroid drugs. This chain joins TRBV7-8 and TRBJ1-5; 8 nucleotides match TRBD1. The CDR3 loop is CASNTDRDVSPQHF. The CDR3, as DNA: TGTGCCAGCAACACGGACAGGGACGTAAGTCCCCAGCATTTT. The full variable domain, in which reference TRBV7-8 and TRBJ1-5 provide the parts outside the CDR3, is GAGVSQSPRYKVAKRGQDVALRCDPISGHVSLFWYQQALGQGPEFLTYFQNEAQLDKSGLPSDRFFAERPEGSVSTLKIQRTQQEDSAVYLCASNTDRDVSPQHFGDGTRLSIL.